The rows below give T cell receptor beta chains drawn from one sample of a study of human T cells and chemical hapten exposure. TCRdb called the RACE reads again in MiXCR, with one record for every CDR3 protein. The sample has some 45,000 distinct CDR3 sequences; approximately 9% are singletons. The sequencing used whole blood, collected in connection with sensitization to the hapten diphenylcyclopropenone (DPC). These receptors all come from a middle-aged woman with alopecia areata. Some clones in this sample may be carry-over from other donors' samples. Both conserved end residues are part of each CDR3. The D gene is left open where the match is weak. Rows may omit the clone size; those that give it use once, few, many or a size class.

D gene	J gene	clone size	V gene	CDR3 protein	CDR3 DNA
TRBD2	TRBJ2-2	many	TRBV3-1	CASSQAHSGGPLLRNTGELFF	TGTGCCAGCAGCCAAGCCCATAGCGGGGGGCCACTCCTGCGAAACACCGGGGAGCTGTTTTTT
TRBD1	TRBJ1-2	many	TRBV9	CASSVGQGQDGYTF	TGTGCCAGCAGCGTAGGACAGGGGCAGGATGGCTACACCTTC
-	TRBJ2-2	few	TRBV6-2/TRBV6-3	CASRPFENTGELFF	TGTGCCAGCAGGCCCTTCGAGAACACCGGGGAGCTGTTTTTT
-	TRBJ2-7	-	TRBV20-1	CSARGITYEQYF	TGCAGTGCTAGAGGAATCACCTACGAGCAGTACTTC
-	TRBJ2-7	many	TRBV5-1	CASSLAWTQTYEQYF	TGCGCCAGCAGCTTGGCCTGGACCCAGACCTACGAGCAGTACTTC
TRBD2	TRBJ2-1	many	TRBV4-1	CASSLTVAGGPSNEQFF	TGCGCCAGCAGCCTTACGGTAGCGGGGGGGCCGAGTAATGAGCAGTTCTTC
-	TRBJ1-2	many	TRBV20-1	CSARSPGHGYTF	TGCAGTGCTAGGTCCCCGGGCCATGGCTACACCTTC
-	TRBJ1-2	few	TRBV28	CASRKPSYGYTF	TGTGCCAGCAGGAAACCTAGCTATGGCTACACCTTC
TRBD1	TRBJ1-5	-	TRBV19	CASSIESGGTSSNQPQHF	TGTGCCAGTAGTATTGAGTCAGGGGGGACCTCTAGCAATCAGCCCCAGCATTTT
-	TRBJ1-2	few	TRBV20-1	CSAFLQVSYGYTF	TGCAGTGCTTTCCTACAGGTTTCCTATGGCTACACCTTC
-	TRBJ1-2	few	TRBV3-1	CASSRTAPYGYTF	TGTGCCAGCAGTAGGACAGCCCCCTATGGCTACACCTTC
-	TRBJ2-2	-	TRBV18	CASSPLTGSRTGELFF	TGTGCCAGCTCACCACTCACAGGTTCTCGAACCGGGGAGCTGTTTTTT
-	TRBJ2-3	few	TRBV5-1	CASSLWGPTDTQYF	TGCGCCAGCAGCTTGTGGGGGCCCACAGATACGCAGTATTTT
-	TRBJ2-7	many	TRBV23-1	CASTQGKLLTYEQYF	TGCGCCAGCACCCAAGGGAAACTATTGACCTACGAGCAGTACTTC
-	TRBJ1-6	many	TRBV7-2	CASSIAGRGGNSPLHF	TGTGCCAGCAGCATAGCTGGCCGAGGAGGGAATTCACCCCTCCACTTT
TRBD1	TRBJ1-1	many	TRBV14	CASSQLTGVNTEAFF	TGTGCCAGCAGCCAACTGACAGGGGTGAACACTGAAGCTTTCTTT
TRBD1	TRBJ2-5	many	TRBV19	CASSRDSQETQYF	TGTGCCAGTAGCAGGGACAGCCAAGAGACCCAGTACTTC
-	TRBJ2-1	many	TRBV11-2	CASSFNNEQFF	TGTGCCAGCAGCTTCAACAATGAGCAGTTCTTC
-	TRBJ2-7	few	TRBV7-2	CASSRVPSYEQYF	TGTGCCAGCAGCCGCGTCCCATCCTACGAGCAGTACTTC
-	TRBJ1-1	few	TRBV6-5	CASSYSRRGNTEAFF	TGTGCCAGCAGTTACTCGCGGCGGGGGAACACTGAAGCTTTCTTT
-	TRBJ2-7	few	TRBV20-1	CSAREGAKDEQYF	TGCAGTGCTAGAGAGGGGGCTAAGGACGAGCAGTACTTC
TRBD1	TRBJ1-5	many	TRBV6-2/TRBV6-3	CASSPIRQGKSNQPQHF	TGTGCCAGCAGTCCGATACGACAGGGAAAAAGTAATCAGCCCCAGCATTTT
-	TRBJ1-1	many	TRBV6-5	CATHRDDTEAFF	TGTGCCACCCACAGGGATGACACTGAAGCTTTCTTT
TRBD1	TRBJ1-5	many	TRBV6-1	CASSEAGQGIVSNQPQHF	TGTGCCAGCAGTGAAGCCGGACAGGGGATAGTTAGCAATCAGCCCCAGCATTTT
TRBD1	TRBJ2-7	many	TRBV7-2	CASSPWTGSHEQYF	TGTGCCAGCAGCCCTTGGACAGGGAGCCACGAGCAGTACTTC
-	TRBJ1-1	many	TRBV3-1	CASSPVYGNTEAFF	TGTGCCAGCAGCCCCGTTTACGGGAACACTGAAGCTTTCTTT
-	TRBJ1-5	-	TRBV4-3	CASSQVWDQPQHF	TGCGCCAGCAGCCAAGTCTGGGATCAGCCCCAGCATTTT
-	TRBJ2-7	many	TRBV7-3	CASSIGPGSYEQYF	TGTGCCAGCAGCATCGGTCCGGGCTCCTACGAGCAGTACTTC
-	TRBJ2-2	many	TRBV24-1	CATSENRRGGELFF	TGTGCCACCAGTGAAAACCGGCGAGGGGGGGAGCTGTTTTTT
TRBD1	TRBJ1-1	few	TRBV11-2	CASSFTGGADTEAFF	TGTGCCAGCAGCTTCACAGGGGGCGCGGACACTGAAGCTTTCTTT
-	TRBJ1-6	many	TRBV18	CASSPGNSPLHF	TGTGCCAGCTCACCGGGAAATTCACCCCTCCACTTT
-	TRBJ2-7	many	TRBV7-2	CASSLLGRYEQYF	TGTGCCAGCAGCTTATTAGGAAGGTACGAGCAGTACTTC
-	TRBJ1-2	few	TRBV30	CAWSEASGYTF	TGTGCCTGGAGTGAGGCTTCGGGCTACACCTTC
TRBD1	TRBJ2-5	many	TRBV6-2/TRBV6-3	CASSASGTGFETQYF	TGTGCCAGCAGTGCATCCGGGACAGGGTTTGAGACCCAGTACTTC
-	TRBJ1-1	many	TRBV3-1	CASSQGGLSNTEAFF	TGTGCCAGCAGCCAAGGGGGCCTTTCGAACACTGAAGCTTTCTTT
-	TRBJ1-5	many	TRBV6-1	CASSEFGISNQPQHF	TGTGCCAGCAGTGAATTTGGCATTAGCAATCAGCCCCAGCATTTT
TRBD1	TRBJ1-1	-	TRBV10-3	CAISDQGASTEAFF	TGTGCCATCAGTGATCAGGGGGCGAGCACTGAAGCTTTCTTT
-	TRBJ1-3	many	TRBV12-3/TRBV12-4	CASSLVLASSGNTIYF	TGTGCCAGCAGTTTAGTCCTGGCATCTTCTGGAAACACCATATATTTT
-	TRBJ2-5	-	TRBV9	CASSATGSKETQYF	TGTGCCAGCAGCGCGACCGGTAGCAAAGAGACCCAGTACTTC
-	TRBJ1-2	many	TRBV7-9	CASSIRGYTF	TGTGCCAGCAGCATACGGGGCTACACCTTC
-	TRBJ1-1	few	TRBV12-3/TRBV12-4	CASSVFGGAMNTEAFF	TGTGCCAGCAGTGTATTCGGAGGGGCTATGAACACTGAAGCTTTCTTT
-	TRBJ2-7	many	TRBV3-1	CASSRALSYEQYF	TGTGCCAGCAGCCGCGCCCTCTCCTACGAGCAGTACTTC
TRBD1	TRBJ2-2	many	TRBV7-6	CASSQGQANTGELFF	TGTGCCAGCAGCCAGGGACAGGCGAACACCGGGGAGCTGTTTTTT
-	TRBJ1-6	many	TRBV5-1	CASSLEQLGTPLHF	TGCGCCAGCAGCTTGGAACAACTCGGTACACCCCTCCACTTT
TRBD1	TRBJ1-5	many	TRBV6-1	CASSRQGDQPQHF	TGTGCCAGCAGTCGTCAGGGGGATCAGCCCCAGCATTTT
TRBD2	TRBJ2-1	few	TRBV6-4	CASSPMRGDSYNEQFF	TGTGCCAGCAGTCCCATGCGGGGGGATTCCTACAATGAGCAGTTCTTC
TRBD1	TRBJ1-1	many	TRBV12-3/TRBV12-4	CASSPKQGANTEAFF	TGTGCCAGCAGCCCAAAACAGGGGGCGAACACTGAAGCTTTCTTT
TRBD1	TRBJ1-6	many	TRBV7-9	CASSARTGAGTNSPLHF	TGTGCCAGCAGCGCCCGGACAGGGGCCGGCACGAATTCACCCCTCCACTTT
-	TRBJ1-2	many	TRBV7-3	CASSPATAGSGYTF	TGTGCCAGCAGCCCTGCTACGGCAGGTAGTGGCTACACCTTC
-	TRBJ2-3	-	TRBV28	CASSVRGGGTDTQYF	TGTGCCAGCAGTGTGAGGGGCGGTGGCACAGATACGCAGTATTTT
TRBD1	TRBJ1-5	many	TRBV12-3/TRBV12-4	CASRTGGSGEPQHF	TGTGCCAGCAGGACAGGGGGCTCAGGTGAGCCCCAGCATTTT
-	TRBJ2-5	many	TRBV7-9	CASSPPWRDQETQYF	TGTGCCAGCAGCCCCCCCTGGCGGGACCAAGAGACCCAGTACTTC
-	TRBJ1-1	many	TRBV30	CAQGDRRYTEAFF	TGTGCCCAAGGGGACCGACGATACACTGAAGCTTTCTTT
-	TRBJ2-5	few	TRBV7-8	CASSLASTRLRSSSEKETQYF	TGTGCCAGCAGCTTAGCATCGACCCGACTGCGGTCGTCTAGCGAAAAAGAGACCCAGTACTTC
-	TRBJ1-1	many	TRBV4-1	CASSQESFMNTEAFF	TGCGCCAGCAGCCAGGAATCATTCATGAACACTGAAGCTTTCTTT
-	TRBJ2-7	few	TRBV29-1	CSVVLGNEQYF	TGCAGCGTTGTTCTGGGGAACGAGCAGTACTTC
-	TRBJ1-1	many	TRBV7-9	CASSRRTYDTEAFF	TGTGCCAGCAGCCGTAGAACTTATGACACTGAAGCTTTCTTT
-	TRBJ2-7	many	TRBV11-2	CASSPSGGGYEQYF	TGTGCCAGCAGCCCTTCTGGAGGGGGCTACGAGCAGTACTTC
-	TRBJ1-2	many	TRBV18	CASSPGQSNYGYTF	TGTGCCAGCTCACCCGGACAGTCTAACTATGGCTACACCTTC